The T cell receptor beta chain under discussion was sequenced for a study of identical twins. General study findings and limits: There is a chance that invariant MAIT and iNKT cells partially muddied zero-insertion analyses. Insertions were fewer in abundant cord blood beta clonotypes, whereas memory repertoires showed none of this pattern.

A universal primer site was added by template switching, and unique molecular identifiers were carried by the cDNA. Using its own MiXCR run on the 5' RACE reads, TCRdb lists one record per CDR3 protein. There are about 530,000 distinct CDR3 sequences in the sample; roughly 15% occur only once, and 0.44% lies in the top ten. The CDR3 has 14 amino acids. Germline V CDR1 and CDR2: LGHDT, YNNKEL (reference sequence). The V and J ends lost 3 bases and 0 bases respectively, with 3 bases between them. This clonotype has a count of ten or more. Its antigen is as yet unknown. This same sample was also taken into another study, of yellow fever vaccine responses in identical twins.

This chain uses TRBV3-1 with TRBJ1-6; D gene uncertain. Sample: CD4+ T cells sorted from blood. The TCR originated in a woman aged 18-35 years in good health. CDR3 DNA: TGTGCCAGCAGCCAGTACTCCTATAATTCACCCCTCCACTTT. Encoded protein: CASSQYSYNSPLHF.